The clone carrying this T cell receptor (beta chain) has more than one count but fewer than ten. Its antigen is currently unknown. MiXCR, run by TCRdb on the 5' RACE reads, gives a single entry per CDR3 protein. The table has approximately 300,000 distinct CDR3 sequences, approximately 12% seen once; the top ten hold about 0.54%. The CDR3 is made up of 14 amino acids. The germline V gene encodes CDR1 SGHRS and CDR2 YFSETQ. The germline V and J ends were trimmed by 0 bases and 1 base, with 6 bases remaining between them. These data originate in a study of T cells after yellow fever vaccination. The study's findings and limits: Post-booster repertoires again held most primary-vaccination clones (96% CD4, roughly 90% CD8).

This chain links TRBV5-1 with TRBJ2-3; D is possibly TRBD2 (5 bases). This receptor was identified in a man younger than 45 who received the YFV17D yellow fever vaccine. Source: CD4+ T cells sorted from PBMCs, taken 45 days after the yellow fever booster vaccination. CDR3 residues: CASSLGRGTDTQYF. CDR3 DNA sequence: TGCGCCAGCAGCTTGGGGCGGGGCACAGATACGCAGTATTTT.